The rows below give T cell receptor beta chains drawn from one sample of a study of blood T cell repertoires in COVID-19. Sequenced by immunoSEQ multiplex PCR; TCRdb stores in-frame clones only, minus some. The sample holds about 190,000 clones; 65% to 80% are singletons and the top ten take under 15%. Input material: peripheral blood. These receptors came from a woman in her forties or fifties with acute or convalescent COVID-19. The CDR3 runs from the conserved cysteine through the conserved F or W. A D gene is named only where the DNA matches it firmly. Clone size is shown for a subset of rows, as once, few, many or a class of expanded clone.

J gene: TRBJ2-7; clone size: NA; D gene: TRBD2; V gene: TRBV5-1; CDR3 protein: CASSPLSLAGEYEQYF; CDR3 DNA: TGCGCCAGCAGCCCCTTGTCACTAGCGGGCGAATACGAGCAGTACTTC
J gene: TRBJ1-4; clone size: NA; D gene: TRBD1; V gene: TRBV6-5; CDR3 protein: CASRGWTGGEKLFF; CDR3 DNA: TGTGCCAGCAGGGGTTGGACAGGGGGGGAAAAACTGTTTTTT
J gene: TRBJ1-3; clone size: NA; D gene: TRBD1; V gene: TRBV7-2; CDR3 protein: CASSPDRGERNTIYF; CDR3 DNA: TGTGCCAGCAGCCCGGACAGGGGCGAGAGAAACACCATATATTTT
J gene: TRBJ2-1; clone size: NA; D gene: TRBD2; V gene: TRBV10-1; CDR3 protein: CASSVLAGVSYNEQFF; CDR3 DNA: TGCGCCAGCAGTGTGCTAGCGGGAGTATCCTACAATGAGCAGTTCTTC
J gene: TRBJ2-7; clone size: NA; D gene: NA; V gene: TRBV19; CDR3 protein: CASSKQGFSSYEQYF; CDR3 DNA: TGTGCCAGTAGTAAACAGGGTTTTAGCTCCTACGAGCAGTACTTC
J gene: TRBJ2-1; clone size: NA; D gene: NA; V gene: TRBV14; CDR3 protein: CASSRQGGPYNEQFF; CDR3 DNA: TGTGCCAGCAGCCGTCAGGGGGGTCCCTACAATGAGCAGTTCTTC
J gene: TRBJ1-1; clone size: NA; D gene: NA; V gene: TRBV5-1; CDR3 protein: CASSRVGGRDSTEAFF; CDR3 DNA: TGCGCCAGCAGCCGAGTCGGGGGGCGGGATTCCACTGAAGCTTTCTTT
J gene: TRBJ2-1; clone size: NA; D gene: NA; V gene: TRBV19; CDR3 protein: CASIRRGGPYNEQFF; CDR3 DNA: TGTGCCAGTATCCGACGCGGGGGCCCTTACAATGAGCAGTTCTTC
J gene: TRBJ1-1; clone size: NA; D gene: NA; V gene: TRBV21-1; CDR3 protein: CASSKTRGRTEAFF; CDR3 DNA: TGTGCCAGCAGCAAAACCAGGGGCAGGACTGAAGCTTTCTTT
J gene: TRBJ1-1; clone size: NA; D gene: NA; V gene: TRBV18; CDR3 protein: CASSPLILRDTEAFF; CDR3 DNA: TGTGCCAGCTCACCTTTGATTCTGCGGGACACTGAAGCTTTCTTT
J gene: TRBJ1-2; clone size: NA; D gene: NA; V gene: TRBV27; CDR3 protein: CASSSGPAGYTF; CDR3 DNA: TGTGCCAGCAGTTCGGGTCCGGCGGGCTACACCTTC
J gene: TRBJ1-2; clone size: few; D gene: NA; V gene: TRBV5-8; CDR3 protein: CASSLMGSYGYTF; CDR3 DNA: TGTGCCAGCAGCTTGATGGGCAGTTATGGCTACACCTTC
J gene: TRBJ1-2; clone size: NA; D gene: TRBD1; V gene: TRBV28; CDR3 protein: CASSFYGQVDGYTF; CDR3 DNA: TGTGCCAGCAGTTTCTACGGACAGGTCGATGGCTACACCTTC
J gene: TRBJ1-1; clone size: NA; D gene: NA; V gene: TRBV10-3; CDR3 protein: CAISDPVTNTEAFF; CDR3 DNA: TGTGCCATCAGTGACCCGGTAACTAACACTGAAGCTTTCTTT
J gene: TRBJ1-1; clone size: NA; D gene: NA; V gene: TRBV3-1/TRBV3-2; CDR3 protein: CASSPRGMNTEAFF; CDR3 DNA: TGTGCCAGCAGCCCTCGGGGGATGAACACTGAAGCTTTCTTT
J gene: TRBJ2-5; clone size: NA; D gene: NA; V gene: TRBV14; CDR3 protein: CASSQGPVETQYF; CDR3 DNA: TGTGCCAGCAGCCAAGGCCCGGTGGAGACCCAGTACTTC
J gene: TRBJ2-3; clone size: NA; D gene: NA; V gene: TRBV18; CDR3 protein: CASSPSRALGTDTQYF; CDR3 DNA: TGTGCCAGCTCACCTAGCAGGGCGTTAGGCACAGATACGCAGTATTTT
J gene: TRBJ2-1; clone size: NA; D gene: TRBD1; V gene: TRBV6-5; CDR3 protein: CASSYSRQGMNEQFF; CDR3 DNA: TGTGCCAGCAGTTACTCGAGACAGGGGATGAATGAGCAGTTCTTC
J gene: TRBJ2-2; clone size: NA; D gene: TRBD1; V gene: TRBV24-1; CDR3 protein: CATRGTANTGELFF; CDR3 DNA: TGTGCCACCAGAGGGACAGCGAACACCGGGGAGCTGTTTTTT
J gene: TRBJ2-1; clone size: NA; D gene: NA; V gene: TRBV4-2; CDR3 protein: CASSQGGAERPRREQFF; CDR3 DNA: TGTGCCAGCAGCCAAGGTGGGGCGGAGCGACCCCGTAGGGAGCAGTTCTTC
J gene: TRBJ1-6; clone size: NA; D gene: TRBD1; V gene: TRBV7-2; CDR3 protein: CASSLHGQGNSPLHF; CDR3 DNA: TGTGCCAGCAGCCTCCACGGACAGGGTAATTCACCCCTCCACTTT
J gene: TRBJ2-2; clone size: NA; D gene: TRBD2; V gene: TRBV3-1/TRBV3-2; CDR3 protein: CASSQAGSGRAAGELFF; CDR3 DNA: TGTGCCAGCAGCCAAGCCGGTAGCGGGAGGGCCGCCGGGGAGCTGTTTTTT
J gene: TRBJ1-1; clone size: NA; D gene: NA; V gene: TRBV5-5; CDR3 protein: CASSPSETGNTEAFF; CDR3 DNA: TGTGCCAGCAGCCCCTCAGAAACAGGGAACACTGAAGCTTTCTTT
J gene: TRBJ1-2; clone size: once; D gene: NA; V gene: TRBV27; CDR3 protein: CASGHPYLTAHYGYTF; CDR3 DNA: TGTGCCAGCGGCCATCCCTACTTGACAGCCCATTATGGCTACACCTTC
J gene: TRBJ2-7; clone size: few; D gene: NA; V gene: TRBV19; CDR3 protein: CASSIGQGSIYEQYF; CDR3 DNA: TGTGCCAGTAGTATCGGCCAGGGGAGTATCTACGAGCAGTACTTC
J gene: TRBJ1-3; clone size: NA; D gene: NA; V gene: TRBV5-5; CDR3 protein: CASSFTAKNTIYF; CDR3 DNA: TGTGCCAGCAGCTTTACAGCTAAAAACACCATATATTTT
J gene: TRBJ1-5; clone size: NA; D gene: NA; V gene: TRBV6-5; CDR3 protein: CASRGVNQPQHF; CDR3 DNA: TGTGCCAGCCGGGGGGTCAATCAGCCCCAGCATTTT
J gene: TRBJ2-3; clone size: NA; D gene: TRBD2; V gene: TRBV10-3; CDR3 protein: CAISEGLAGPFGTDTQYF; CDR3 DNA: TGTGCCATCAGTGAAGGGCTAGCGGGGCCCTTTGGCACAGATACGCAGTATTTT
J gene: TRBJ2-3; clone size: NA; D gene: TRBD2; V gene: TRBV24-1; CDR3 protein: CATSPGLAGGSTDTQYF; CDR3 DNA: TGTGCCACCAGTCCGGGACTAGCGGGGGGAAGCACAGATACGCAGTATTTT
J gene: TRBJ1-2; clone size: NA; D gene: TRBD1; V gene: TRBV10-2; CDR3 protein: CASTTGALYGYTF; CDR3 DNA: TGCGCCAGTACGACAGGGGCGCTCTATGGCTACACCTTC
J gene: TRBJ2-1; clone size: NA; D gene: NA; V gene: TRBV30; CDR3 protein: CAWGSLAESYNEQFF; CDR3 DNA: TGTGCCTGGGGGTCTCTCGCGGAATCCTACAATGAGCAGTTCTTC
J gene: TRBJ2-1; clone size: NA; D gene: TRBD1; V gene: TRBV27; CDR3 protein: CASKEGTGGNEQFF; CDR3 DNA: TGTGCCAGCAAGGAAGGAACAGGGGGTAATGAGCAGTTCTTC
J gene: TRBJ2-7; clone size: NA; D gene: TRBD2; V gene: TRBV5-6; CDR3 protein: CASSLLEGIAGENEQYF; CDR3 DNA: TGTGCCAGCAGCTTATTAGAGGGCATAGCGGGAGAGAACGAGCAGTACTTC
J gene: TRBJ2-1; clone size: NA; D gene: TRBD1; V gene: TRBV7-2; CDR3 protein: CASRSGQSNEQFF; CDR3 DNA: TGTGCCAGCAGGTCGGGACAGAGCAATGAGCAGTTCTTC
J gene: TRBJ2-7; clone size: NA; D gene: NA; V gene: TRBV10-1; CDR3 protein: CASSSPGAYEQYF; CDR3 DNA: TGCGCCAGCAGCTCTCCAGGGGCCTACGAGCAGTACTTC
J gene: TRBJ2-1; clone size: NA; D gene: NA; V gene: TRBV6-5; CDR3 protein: CASNQRRAGYNEQFF; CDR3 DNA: TGTGCCAGCAACCAACGGAGGGCTGGCTACAATGAGCAGTTCTTC
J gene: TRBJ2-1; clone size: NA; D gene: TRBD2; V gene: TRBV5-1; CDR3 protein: CASSLLAGGNNEQFF; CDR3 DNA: TGCGCCAGCAGCTTACTAGCGGGAGGAAACAATGAGCAGTTCTTC
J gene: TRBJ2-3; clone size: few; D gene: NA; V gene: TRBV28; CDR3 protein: CASSLDKGADTQYF; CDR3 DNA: TGTGCCAGCAGTTTGGACAAGGGGGCAGATACGCAGTATTTT